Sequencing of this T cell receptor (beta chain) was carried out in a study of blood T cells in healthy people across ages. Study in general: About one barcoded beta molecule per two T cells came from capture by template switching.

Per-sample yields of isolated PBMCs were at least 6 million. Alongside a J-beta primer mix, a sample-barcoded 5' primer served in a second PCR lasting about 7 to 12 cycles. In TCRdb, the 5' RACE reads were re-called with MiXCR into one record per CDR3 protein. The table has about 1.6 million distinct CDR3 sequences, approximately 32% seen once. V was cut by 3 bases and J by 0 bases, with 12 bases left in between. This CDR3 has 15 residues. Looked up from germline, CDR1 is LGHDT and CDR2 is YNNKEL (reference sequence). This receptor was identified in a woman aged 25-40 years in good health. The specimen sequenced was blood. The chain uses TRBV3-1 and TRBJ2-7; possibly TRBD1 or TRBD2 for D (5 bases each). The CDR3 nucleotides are TGTGCCAGCAGCCAGGCTTCCGGGGCCTCCTACGAGCAGTACTTC. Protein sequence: CASSQASGASYEQYF.